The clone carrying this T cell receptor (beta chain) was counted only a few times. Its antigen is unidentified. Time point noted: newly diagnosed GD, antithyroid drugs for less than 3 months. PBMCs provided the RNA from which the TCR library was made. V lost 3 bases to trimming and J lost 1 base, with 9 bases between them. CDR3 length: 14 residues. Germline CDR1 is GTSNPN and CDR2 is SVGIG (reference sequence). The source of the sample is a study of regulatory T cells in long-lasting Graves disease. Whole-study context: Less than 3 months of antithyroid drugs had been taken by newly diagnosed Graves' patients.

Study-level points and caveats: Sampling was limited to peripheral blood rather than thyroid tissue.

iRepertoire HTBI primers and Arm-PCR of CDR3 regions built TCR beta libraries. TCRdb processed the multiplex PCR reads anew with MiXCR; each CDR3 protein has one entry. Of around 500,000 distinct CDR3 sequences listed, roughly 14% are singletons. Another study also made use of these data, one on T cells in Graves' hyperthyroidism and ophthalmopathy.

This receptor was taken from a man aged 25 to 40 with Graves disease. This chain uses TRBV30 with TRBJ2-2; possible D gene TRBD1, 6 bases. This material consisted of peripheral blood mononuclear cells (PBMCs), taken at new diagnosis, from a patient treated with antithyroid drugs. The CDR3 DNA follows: TGTGCCTGGAGAGTGACAGGGAACACCGGGGAGCTGTTTTTT. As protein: CAWRVTGNTGELFF. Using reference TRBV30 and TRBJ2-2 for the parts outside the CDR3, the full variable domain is SQTIHQWPATLVQPVGSPLSLECTVEGTSNPNLYWYRQAAGRGLQLLFYSVGIGQISSEVPQNLSASRPQDRQFILSSKKLLLSDSGFYLCAWRVTGNTGELFFGEGSRLTVL.